Below are 10 T cell receptor beta chains sequenced from a single sample in a study of blood T cell repertoires in COVID-19. Here immunoSEQ multiplex PCR was the method, and the copy in TCRdb shows in-frame clones only, minus some. The sample lists 150,000 or so clones, roughly 80% occurring once. Sequencing was done on a sample of peripheral blood. The receptor set was obtained from a woman aged 55-69 years with COVID-19, enrolled during active disease.

This clone was detected only once. The chain couples TRBV12-3 or TRBV12-4 to TRBJ2-2, with 7 bases identical to TRBD2. The CDR3 is 13 residues long. With V trimmed by 10 bases and J by 2 bases, 4 bases remained unmatched. The CDR3 protein is CATRLANTGELFF. CDR3 in DNA: TGTGCCACCAGACTAGCTAACACCGGGGAGCTGTTTTTT.

The gene calls are TRBV6-1 and TRBJ1-2; D might be TRBD1 (5 bases). The germline V gene has CDR1 MNHNS and CDR2 SASEGT. The CDR3 covers 14 residues. V was cut by 3 bases and J by 4 bases, with 12 bases left in between. The CDR3 DNA is TGTGCCAGCAGTGAGTCCAGGGCCCCCTATGGCTACACCTTC. This sequence encodes CASSESRAPYGYTF.

The genes are TRBV5-1 and TRBJ1-4; D not certain. Per the germline V gene, CDR1 is SGHRS and CDR2 is YFSETQ. The CDR3 sequence is 15 residues long. V shed 2 bases and J shed 4 bases, with 12 bases lying between them. This CDR3 is CASSFRPVGNEKLFF. The CDR3 nucleotides are TGCGCCAGCAGCTTCCGCCCCGTCGGTAATGAAAAACTGTTTTTT.

This clone is a singleton in its sample. This rearrangement joins TRBV2 to TRBJ1-6, with D unresolved. The germline V gene encodes CDR1 SNHLY and CDR2 FYNNEI. The CDR3 contains 15 residues. The V gene lost 4 bases and the J gene lost 5 bases, with 12 bases spanning the gap. CDR3 coding DNA: TGTGCCAGCAGTGTGGAGGGCGGAGATAATTCACCCCTCCACTTT. Protein sequence: CASSVEGGDNSPLHF.

The V gene is TRBV5-6, the J gene TRBJ1-3, with TRBD1 matching 7 bases. The CDR3 has 16 amino acids. CDR1 and CDR2 (germline): SGHDT, YYEEEE. The trim removed 2 bases at V and 4 bases at J, leaving 9 bases unmatched. Here the CDR3 reads CASSFRPTGSGNTIYF. In nucleotides, the CDR3 is TGTGCCAGCAGCTTCCGCCCGACAGGGTCGGGAAACACCATATATTTT.

The chain is built from TRBV9 and TRBJ2-2; a possible D gene is TRBD2 (7 bases). The CDR3 totals 18 residues. Germline V gives CDR1 SGDLS, CDR2 YYNGEE. Trimming cost V 0 bases and J 3 bases, with 18 bases left between them. CDR3 loop: CASSVVGLRGGDTGELFF. The CDR3 nucleotides read TGTGCCAGCAGCGTAGTGGGTCTGAGAGGGGGGGACACCGGGGAGCTGTTTTTT.

The CDR3 protein is CASSLSGSGGDTQYF. The CDR3 DNA reads TGTGCCAGTAGCCTTAGCGGGAGTGGGGGAGATACGCAGTATTTT. V usage is TRBV19 and J usage is TRBJ2-3; TRBD2 aligns across 9 bases. This CDR3 region has 15 residues. The trim removed 6 bases at V and 5 bases at J, leaving 9 bases unmatched. Germline-derived CDR1 and CDR2 are LNHDA and SQIVND (reference sequence).

The V gene is TRBV27, the J gene TRBJ1-5; D perhaps matches TRBD1 (6 bases). The CDR3 consists of 15 residues. From germline, CDR1 is MNHEY and CDR2 SMNVEV (reference sequence). Trimming left V 4 bases short and J 4 bases short, with 14 bases between. The CDR3 sequence is CASSSLTGPNQPQHF. As DNA, the CDR3 is TGTGCCAGCAGTTCCCTGACAGGTCCAAATCAGCCCCAGCATTTT.

The chain has TRBV9 and TRBJ2-1, with 11 positions matching TRBD2. V shed 0 bases and J 0 bases; nucleotides not matched to a gene: 8. Germline values: CDR1 SGDLS, CDR2 YYNGEE. The CDR3 consists of 19 residues. This chain's CDR3 is CASSVGLATSGSSYNEQFF. CDR3 bases: TGTGCCAGCAGCGTAGGGTTAGCTACTAGCGGGAGCTCCTACAATGAGCAGTTCTTC. Based on the CDR3 plus reference TRBV9 and TRBJ2-1, the full variable domain is DSGVTQTPKHLITATGQRVTLRCSPRSGDLSVYWYQQSLDQGLQFLIQYYNGEERAKGNILERFSAQQFPDLHSELNLSSLELGDSALYFCASSVGLATSGSSYNEQFFGPGTRLTVL.

The chain carries TRBV7-8 and TRBJ2-4; 10 positions match TRBD2. The CDR3 is 16 residues long. The V gene end was trimmed by 5 bases and the J gene end by 2 bases; junction bases not matched to a gene: 6. Germline V gene lookup returns CDR1 SGHVS and CDR2 FQNEAQ. The chain's CDR3 is CASSRSSGSTKNIQYF. As DNA, the CDR3 is TGTGCCAGCAGCCGATCTAGCGGGAGTACCAAAAACATTCAGTACTTC. Full variable domain (missing parts from reference TRBV7-8 and TRBJ2-4): GAGVSQSPRYKVAKRGQDVALRCDPISGHVSLFWYQQALGQGPEFLTYFQNEAQLDKSGLPSDRFFAERPEGSVSTLKIQRTQQEDSAVYLCASSRSSGSTKNIQYFGAGTRLSVL.